A selection of T cell receptor beta chains follows, all from one sample in a study of T cell repertoires in aging, cancer and after chemotherapy. In TCRdb, the multiplex PCR reads were re-called with MiXCR into one record per CDR3 protein. This sample has some 3,000 distinct CDR3 sequences, with roughly a third found just once. The sequenced sample consisted of blood. Receptors were obtained from a human donor with a solid tumor. Each CDR3 is given with its conserved first and last residue. A D gene is named only where the DNA matches it firmly. Clone size is shown for a subset of rows, as once, few, many or a class of expanded clone.

size: few; J: TRBJ1-1; V: TRBV30; D: .; CDR3: CAGQKNTEAFF; DNA: TGTGCCGGACAGAAGAACACTGAAGCTTTCTTT
size: .; J: TRBJ1-2; V: TRBV28; D: .; CDR3: CASSGAGALVYTF; DNA: TGTGCCAGCAGCGGTGCAGGAGCCCTTGTCTACACCTTC
size: few; J: TRBJ2-7; V: TRBV19; D: .; CDR3: CASSTFLSYEQYF; DNA: TGTGCCAGTAGTACCTTCCTCTCCTACGAGCAGTACTTC
size: few; J: TRBJ1-1; V: TRBV20-1; D: .; CDR3: CSAGGLNTEAFF; DNA: TGCAGTGCGGGGGGGTTGAACACTGAAGCTTTCTTT
size: .; J: TRBJ2-1; V: TRBV7-2; D: TRBD2; CDR3: CASSPGTSGGFNEQFF; DNA: TGTGCCAGCAGCCCCGGGACTAGCGGGGGGTTTAATGAGCAGTTCTTC
size: .; J: TRBJ1-5; V: TRBV6-5; D: .; CDR3: CASSLPDSARDQPQHF; DNA: TGTGCCAGCAGCCTACCGGACAGCGCCAGGGATCAGCCCCAGCATTTT
size: medium-sized; J: TRBJ2-7; V: TRBV29-1; D: .; CDR3: CSVAGPPDEQYF; DNA: TGCAGCGTGGCCGGGCCCCCTGACGAGCAGTACTTC
size: few; J: TRBJ1-2; V: TRBV6-1; D: .; CDR3: CASSLDAYVGYTF; DNA: TGTGCCAGCAGCTTAGACGCTTACGTTGGCTACACCTTC
size: .; J: TRBJ2-3; V: TRBV4-3; D: .; CDR3: CASSLRTPSTDTQYF; DNA: TGTGCCAGCAGCTTAAGGACACCGAGCACAGATACGCAGTATTTT
size: .; J: TRBJ1-6; V: TRBV6-2/TRBV6-3; D: .; CDR3: CASSFPNQGRRPLHF; DNA: TGTGCCAGCAGTTTTCCGAACCAGGGCAGGCGGCCCCTCCACTTT
size: .; J: TRBJ2-1; V: TRBV6-5; D: .; CDR3: CASRISFYQINNEQFF; DNA: TGTGCCAGCCGGATCTCTTTTTACCAGATTAACAATGAGCAGTTCTTC
size: few; J: TRBJ2-1; V: TRBV6-6; D: .; CDR3: CASRGHNEQFF; DNA: TGTGCCAGCCGGGGACACAATGAGCAGTTCTTC
size: medium-sized; J: TRBJ2-2; V: TRBV27; D: TRBD1; CDR3: CASSSQGINTGELFF; DNA: TGTGCCAGCAGCTCACAGGGGATTAACACCGGGGAGCTGTTTTTT
size: .; J: TRBJ2-7; V: TRBV18; D: TRBD1; CDR3: CASSPGTGRYEQYF; DNA: TGTGCCAGCTCACCGGGGACAGGGCGCTACGAGCAGTACTTC
size: .; J: TRBJ1-4; V: TRBV19; D: TRBD1; CDR3: CASSPGQRNEKLFF; DNA: TGTGCCAGTAGCCCGGGACAGCGTAATGAAAAACTGTTTTTT
size: few; J: TRBJ1-5; V: TRBV5-6; D: TRBD1; CDR3: CASSLGRGLDQPQHF; DNA: TGTGCCAGCAGCTTGGGCAGGGGGTTGGATCAGCCCCAGCATTTT
size: .; J: TRBJ2-7; V: TRBV20-1; D: .; CDR3: CSARRGTTSYEQYF; DNA: TGCAGTGCTAGAAGAGGGACGACCTCCTACGAGCAGTACTTC
size: few; J: TRBJ2-1; V: TRBV4-3; D: .; CDR3: CASSQDSGGFGDEQFF; DNA: TGCGCCAGCAGCCAAGATTCTGGGGGGTTTGGTGATGAGCAGTTCTTC
size: .; J: TRBJ1-1; V: TRBV6-2/TRBV6-3; D: .; CDR3: CASSYTPRTPNTEAFF; DNA: TGTGCCAGCAGTTATACCCCCCGGACACCGAACACTGAAGCTTTCTTT
size: .; J: TRBJ1-5; V: TRBV6-1; D: .; CDR3: CASSGLRGSNQPQHF; DNA: TGTGCCAGCAGTGGACTTCGGGGTAGCAATCAGCCCCAGCATTTT
size: medium-sized; J: TRBJ1-4; V: TRBV18; D: .; CDR3: CASSPRNEKLFF; DNA: TGTGCCAGCTCACCTCGAAATGAAAAACTGTTTTTT
size: .; J: TRBJ2-2; V: TRBV12-3/TRBV12-4; D: TRBD2; CDR3: CASRSGGRYTGELFF; DNA: TGTGCCAGCAGAAGCGGGGGCCGATACACCGGGGAGCTGTTTTTT
size: .; J: TRBJ2-2; V: TRBV20-1; D: .; CDR3: CSARKGGYTVELFF; DNA: TGCAGTGCTAGAAAGGGGGGTTACACCGTGGAGCTGTTTTTT
size: .; J: TRBJ2-5; V: TRBV4-1; D: .; CDR3: CASSPSGGKLMQETQYF; DNA: TGCGCCAGCAGCCCCTCTGGAGGGAAATTGATGCAAGAGACCCAGTACTTC
size: few; J: TRBJ2-5; V: TRBV24-1; D: TRBD2; CDR3: CATSGTSGGPGKETQYF; DNA: TGTGCCACCAGTGGGACTAGCGGGGGGCCCGGTAAAGAGACCCAGTACTTC
size: .; J: TRBJ1-2; V: TRBV5-5; D: .; CDR3: CASTVSGDWGYTF; DNA: TGTGCCAGCACCGTATCCGGGGATTGGGGCTACACCTTC
size: .; J: TRBJ2-2; V: TRBV5-1; D: .; CDR3: CASSLAGGLGTGELFF; DNA: TGCGCCAGCAGCTTGGCGGGGGGCCTTGGAACCGGGGAGCTGTTTTTT
size: few; J: TRBJ1-2; V: TRBV20-1; D: .; CDR3: CSARGPGQGLNYGYTF; DNA: TGCAGTGCTAGAGGCCCAGGGCAGGGTCTTAACTATGGCTACACCTTC
size: .; J: TRBJ2-5; V: TRBV24-1; D: .; CDR3: CATGASGKGGQETQYF; DNA: TGTGCCACCGGGGCTTCAGGGAAAGGGGGCCAAGAGACCCAGTACTTC
size: .; J: TRBJ1-6; V: TRBV5-6; D: .; CDR3: CASSLNRDSPLHF; DNA: TGTGCCAGCAGCTTAAATCGGGATTCACCCCTCCACTTT
size: .; J: TRBJ2-7; V: TRBV18; D: TRBD1; CDR3: CASSPIPGTGDSYEQYF; DNA: TGTGCCAGCTCACCAATTCCCGGGACAGGGGACTCCTACGAGCAGTACTTC
size: .; J: TRBJ2-7; V: TRBV6-2/TRBV6-3; D: .; CDR3: CASSYSTLLTGAEQYF; DNA: TGTGCCAGCAGTTACTCGACTTTATTAACCGGAGCGGAGCAGTACTTC
size: .; J: TRBJ1-1; V: TRBV5-6; D: .; CDR3: CASSLASGGSEKAFF; DNA: TGTGCCAGCAGCTTGGCTAGCGGGGGGTCTGAAAAAGCTTTCTTT